This TCR beta chain was identified in a study of OX40 agonist ivuxolimab in advanced cancers. Across the whole study: Among those treated, three patients had partial responses, one with hepatocellular carcinoma and two with cutaneous melanoma. General study findings and limits: Antigen targets of the expanded peripheral T cells went undetermined. Within 6 weeks, CD4+ and CD8+ blood T cells expanded clonally at 0.1 to 3.0 mg/kg. There were, on average, more expanded clones in CD8+ T cells than in CD4+.

Germline V gene lookup returns CDR1 SNHLY and CDR2 FYNNEI. The V end was cut by 1 base, the J end by 8 bases, with 11 bases between. The CDR3 contains 14 residues. Comments on this clone: Its target is not known.

Profiled with immunoSEQ multiplex PCR; TCRdb holds only in-frame clones, not every one. The repertoire holds some 20,000 clones, with just under 90% as singletons. The source of this sequence is an adult with an advanced solid tumor such as melanoma, head and neck, liver or kidney cancer. The chain has TRBV2 and TRBJ1-4, with D unclear. The sample here was CD4+ or CD8+ T cells sorted from blood, taken in a trial of the OX40 agonist ivuxolimab. The CDR3 DNA reads TGTGCCAGCAGTGAAGGAATTGGCGAGGAAAAACTGTTTTTT. This translates into CASSEGIGEEKLFF.